These T cell receptor beta chains were read from a single sample in a study of blood T cell repertoires in COVID-19. Measured with immunoSEQ multiplex PCR; TCRdb has only the in-frame clones, and not every one. The table has 120,000 or so clones, 90% seen once. The sequencing sample was made of peripheral blood. These receptors all stem from a man aged 50-60 years with active COVID-19. Each CDR3 is given with its conserved first and last residue. D genes are given only for firm matches. Clone size appears in some rows only: once, few, many, or a class for an expanded clone.

v_gene	j_gene	abundance	d_gene	CDR3nt	CDR3aa
TRBV19	TRBJ2-4	-	-	TGTGCCAGTAGTAAGGACTACACTGACATCTACTTC	CASSKDYTDIYF
TRBV13	TRBJ2-5	few	TRBD2	TGTGCCAGCAGCTTATGGGCTAGCGGGGAGACCCAGTACTTC	CASSLWASGETQYF
TRBV11-2	TRBJ1-2	-	-	TGTGCCAGCAGCCCAAATGGACAGACTACTGGTGGCTACACCTTC	CASSPNGQTTGGYTF
TRBV7-9	TRBJ2-2	-	TRBD2	TGTGCCAGCAGCCTGGGACTAGCGGGATTATCTGGGGAGCTGTTTTTT	CASSLGLAGLSGELFF
TRBV27	TRBJ2-2	-	TRBD1	TGTGCCAGCAGGACCGATGGACAGGGTACCACCGGGGAGCTGTTTTTT	CASRTDGQGTTGELFF
TRBV9	TRBJ2-1	-	-	TGTGCCAGCAGCGCCGGAGTACCCAATGAGCAGTTCTTC	CASSAGVPNEQFF
TRBV5-1	TRBJ2-7	-	TRBD2	TGCGCCAGCAGCTCTATCCCGGGACTAGCGTACGAGCAGTACTTC	CASSSIPGLAYEQYF
TRBV5-4	TRBJ2-2	-	TRBD1	TGTGCCAGCAGCCTTCCAGGGGGGAACACCGGGGAGCTGTTTTTT	CASSLPGGNTGELFF
TRBV18	TRBJ2-1	-	TRBD2	TGTGCCAGCTCAGCGCGACTAGCGGGAGGGAGTGAGCAGTTCTTC	CASSARLAGGSEQFF
TRBV6-5	TRBJ1-2	-	TRBD1	TGTGCCAGCTTCGACAGGGGCTATGGCTACACCTTC	CASFDRGYGYTF
TRBV5-1	TRBJ2-5	-	TRBD2	TGCGCCAGCAGCCCCGGACTAGCGGCTCACCAAGAGACCCAGTACTTC	CASSPGLAAHQETQYF
TRBV5-1	TRBJ2-2	-	TRBD1	TGCGCCAGCAGCTTGCGACAGGGGAACACCGGGGAGCTGTTTTTT	CASSLRQGNTGELFF
TRBV7-2	TRBJ1-1	-	TRBD1	TGTGCCAGCGGACCCCGGACAGGGGGACCGAACACTGAAGCTTTCTTT	CASGPRTGGPNTEAFF
TRBV5-1	TRBJ2-1	-	TRBD1	TGCGCCAGCAGCTTGGTCCCGGGACAGCCATACAATGAGCAGTTCTTC	CASSLVPGQPYNEQFF
TRBV4-1	TRBJ1-2	-	TRBD1	TGCGCCAGCAGCCAACGGACAGGGGGCAGCTATGGCTACACCTTC	CASSQRTGGSYGYTF
TRBV5-1	TRBJ2-1	-	TRBD2	TGCGCCAGCAGCGGGGCCCTAGCGGGAGGCGGCAATGAGCAGTTCTTC	CASSGALAGGGNEQFF
TRBV5-1	TRBJ2-7	-	TRBD1	TGCGCCAGCAGCTTCGGGCCCGGGACAGCCGAGCAGTACTTC	CASSFGPGTAEQYF
TRBV3-1/TRBV3-2	TRBJ1-1	-	-	TGTGCCAGCAGCCAAGCGAGCGGGGCGATTGACACTGAAGCTTTCTTT	CASSQASGAIDTEAFF
TRBV12-5	TRBJ1-1	-	TRBD1	TGTGCTAGTTCGGACAGGCATCTCATGAACACTGAAGCTTTCTTT	CASSDRHLMNTEAFF
TRBV5-5	TRBJ2-5	-	TRBD1	TGTGCCAGCAGCCCGGGACAGGGGGGGCGGGAGACCCAGTACTTC	CASSPGQGGRETQYF
TRBV4-1	TRBJ1-1	once	TRBD1	TGCGCCAGCAGCCAGGGACAGGGGGGAGGGAACACTGAAGCTTTCTTT	CASSQGQGGGNTEAFF
TRBV9	TRBJ2-3	once	TRBD2	TGTGCCAGCAGCGTAAGTCTAGCGGGAGTAAGGGGCACAGATACGCAGTATTTT	CASSVSLAGVRGTDTQYF
TRBV5-1	TRBJ2-1	-	-	TGCGCCAGCAGCTCAGGTACCATGAATGAGCAGTTCTTC	CASSSGTMNEQFF
TRBV6-5	TRBJ1-4	-	-	TGTGCCAGCATGAAAGAACTTAATGAAAAACTGTTTTTT	CASMKELNEKLFF
TRBV6-5	TRBJ1-2	-	-	TGTGCCAGCAGTTCACGCCCGGGATATATATTATATGGCTACACCTTC	CASSSRPGYILYGYTF
TRBV6-2/TRBV6-3	TRBJ2-1	-	-	TGTGCCAGCAGTTACGAGAGCAATGAGCAGTTCTTC	CASSYESNEQFF
TRBV10-1	TRBJ2-5	-	-	TGCGCCAGCAGTGAGTCCCGAGTAGGGGCCGGAGAGACCCAGTACTTC	CASSESRVGAGETQYF
TRBV20-1	TRBJ1-5	-	-	TGCAGTGCTAGTGGGGCAGGGGACCAGCCCCAGCATTTT	CSASGAGDQPQHF
TRBV5-1	TRBJ1-5	-	TRBD1	TGCGCCAGCAGCCCGGGACAGAGCAATCAGCCCCAGCATTTT	CASSPGQSNQPQHF
TRBV3-1/TRBV3-2	TRBJ1-1	-	-	TGTGCCAGCAGCCAAACAAGGGGGAACACTGAAGCTTTCTTT	CASSQTRGNTEAFF
TRBV7-9	TRBJ1-3	-	-	TGTGCCAGCAACAGTGTCTCTGTTGGAAACACCATATATTTT	CASNSVSVGNTIYF
TRBV11-2	TRBJ1-6	-	-	TGTGCCAGCAGCAAACTCCCACAGGGTAGCAATTCACCCCTCCACTTT	CASSKLPQGSNSPLHF
TRBV6-4	TRBJ1-3	-	-	TGTGCCAGCAGTGACTCTACTCCCGCCAGGGGCCGTTCTGGAAACACCATATATTTT	CASSDSTPARGRSGNTIYF
TRBV7-8	TRBJ1-1	few	-	TGTGCCAGCAGCTTAGTCGCTCCAGCGGCTGAAGCTTTCTTT	CASSLVAPAAEAFF
TRBV27	TRBJ1-5	-	-	TGTGCCAGCAGCGGATACAGGGACAGCAATCAGCCCCAGCATTTT	CASSGYRDSNQPQHF
TRBV3-1/TRBV3-2	TRBJ2-7	-	-	TGTGCCAGCAGCCAACAGGCGGAGGGCTACGAGCAGTACTTC	CASSQQAEGYEQYF
TRBV5-1	TRBJ2-5	-	TRBD2	TGCGCCAGCAGCTTGATGGCTGCGGGGGGGCTGGGGGAGACCCAGTACTTC	CASSLMAAGGLGETQYF
TRBV29-1	TRBJ2-5	-	-	TGCAGCGTTGGCCAGGAGGGAGAGACCCAGTACTTC	CSVGQEGETQYF
TRBV19	TRBJ2-2	-	TRBD2	TGTGCCAGTAGTCCCGGACTAGCGGAGAACACCGGGGAGCTGTTTTTT	CASSPGLAENTGELFF
TRBV19	TRBJ2-3	-	-	TGTGCCAGTAGTAGATCGAGGGCCACGCAGTATTTT	CASSRSRATQYF
TRBV7-6	TRBJ1-1	-	TRBD1	TGTGCCAGCAGCCTGCGGGACAGGGGGTTTGGCACTGAAGCTTTCTTT	CASSLRDRGFGTEAFF
TRBV9	TRBJ2-1	-	TRBD2	TGTGCCAGCAGCGGTTCTAGCGGGAGCCTGTGGGAGCAGTTCTTC	CASSGSSGSLWEQFF
TRBV6-5	TRBJ2-3	-	TRBD2	TGTGCCAGCACCCGACTAGCGGGGGTGCAAGATACGCAGTATTTT	CASTRLAGVQDTQYF
TRBV30	TRBJ2-1	-	TRBD2	TGTGCCTGGAGGGGGACTACCCCGAGCTCCTACAATGAGCAGTTCTTC	CAWRGTTPSSYNEQFF
TRBV6-5	TRBJ2-5	-	-	TGTGCCAGCAGGGGGCGGCCTCGGGAGACCCAGTACTTC	CASRGRPRETQYF
TRBV6-5	TRBJ2-2	-	TRBD2	TGTGCCAGCAGCTCCGAGCGGGGGAGGACCGGGGAGCTGTTTTTT	CASSSERGRTGELFF
TRBV18	TRBJ1-5	-	TRBD1	TGTGCCAGCTCACCCTTGGGACAGGGAAATCAGCCCCAGCATTTT	CASSPLGQGNQPQHF
TRBV6-1	TRBJ1-5	once	-	TGTGCCAGCAGTGAAGCGAGGAGGGGTCCCTATCAGCCCCAGCATTTT	CASSEARRGPYQPQHF
TRBV15	TRBJ1-6	-	-	TGTGCCACCAGCAGTCGAGCTAGCTCCTATAATTCACCCCTCCACTTT	CATSSRASSYNSPLHF
TRBV19	TRBJ2-6	-	TRBD1	TGTGCCAGTAGTACCCGGGACAGGGGCTACTCTGGGGCCAACGTCCTGACTTTC	CASSTRDRGYSGANVLTF
TRBV11-2	TRBJ2-7	-	-	TGTGCCAGCAGCCTCGGACACCTAACCTACGAGCAGTACTTC	CASSLGHLTYEQYF
TRBV19	TRBJ2-5	-	-	TGTGCCAGTAGTATAGGTCTTCAGGGAAGAGAGACCCAGTACTTC	CASSIGLQGRETQYF
TRBV19	TRBJ1-1	once	TRBD1	TGTGCCACCACGTCCCGGGACAGGGAGGGATCGAACACTGAAGCTTTCTTT	CATTSRDREGSNTEAFF
TRBV4-1	TRBJ1-1	-	TRBD1	TGCGCCAGCAGCCCTTATAGGGACAGGGCACCCACTGAAGCTTTCTTT	CASSPYRDRAPTEAFF
TRBV21-1	TRBJ2-6	-	-	-	CASSNPTTPFGAGANVLTF
TRBV6-5	TRBJ1-6	once	-	TGTGCCAGCAGTTACGCGACAGGTTCACCCCTCCACTTT	CASSYATGSPLHF
TRBV5-4	TRBJ1-1	-	-	TGTGCCAGCAGCGCGGACAGTGAAGCTTTCTTT	CASSADSEAFF
TRBV7-2	TRBJ1-5	-	-	TGTGCCAGCAGCCCTCAGGGAAGCAATCAGCCCCAGCATTTT	CASSPQGSNQPQHF
TRBV12-5	TRBJ1-5	-	TRBD1	TGTGCTAGTGGTTTGGTACCCCGGACAGGCTATAGCAATCAGCCCCAGCATTTT	CASGLVPRTGYSNQPQHF
TRBV18	TRBJ2-1	-	TRBD2	TGTGCCAGCTCACCTCTAGGGACTAGCGGCAATGAGCAGTTCTTC	CASSPLGTSGNEQFF